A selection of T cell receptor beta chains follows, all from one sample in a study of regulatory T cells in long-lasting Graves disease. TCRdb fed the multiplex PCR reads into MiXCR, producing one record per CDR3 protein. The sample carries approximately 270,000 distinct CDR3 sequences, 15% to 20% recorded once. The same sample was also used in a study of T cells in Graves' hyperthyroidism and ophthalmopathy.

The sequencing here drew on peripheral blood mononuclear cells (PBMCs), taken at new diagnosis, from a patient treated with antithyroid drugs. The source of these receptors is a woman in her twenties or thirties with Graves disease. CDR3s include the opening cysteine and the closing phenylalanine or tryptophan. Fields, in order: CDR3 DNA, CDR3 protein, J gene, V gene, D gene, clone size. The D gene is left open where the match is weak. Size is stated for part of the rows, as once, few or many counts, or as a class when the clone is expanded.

CDR3nt: TGTGCCAGCAGCCAAGAGACAGGGGTTAGCAATCAGCCCCAGCATTTT
CDR3aa: CASSQETGVSNQPQHF
j_gene: TRBJ1-5
v_gene: TRBV4-2
d_gene: TRBD1
abundance: .

CDR3nt: TGTGCCAGCACCTTATTGGGGGGAGATATGGGCTACACCTTC
CDR3aa: CASTLLGGDMGYTF
j_gene: TRBJ1-2
v_gene: TRBV6-1
d_gene: .
abundance: many

CDR3nt: TGTGCCAGCAGTTGGACAGAAGAGACCCAGTACTTC
CDR3aa: CASSWTEETQYF
j_gene: TRBJ2-5
v_gene: TRBV6-5
d_gene: .
abundance: many

CDR3nt: TGTGCCAGCAGTCGAACAAGGAAACAAGAGACCCAGTACTTC
CDR3aa: CASSRTRKQETQYF
j_gene: TRBJ2-5
v_gene: TRBV5-4
d_gene: .
abundance: many

CDR3nt: TGTGCCAGCTCCCCCGGCGCAGGCAATCAGCCCCAGCATTTT
CDR3aa: CASSPGAGNQPQHF
j_gene: TRBJ1-5
v_gene: TRBV18
d_gene: .
abundance: many

CDR3nt: TGTGCCAGCAGCTGGTCAGGCTACGAGCAGTACTTC
CDR3aa: CASSWSGYEQYF
j_gene: TRBJ2-7
v_gene: TRBV7-2
d_gene: .
abundance: many

CDR3nt: TGTGCCAGTAGTCCGCGGGCCGGGGCTTCAATAGGCGCTGAAGCTTTCTTT
CDR3aa: CASSPRAGASIGAEAFF
j_gene: TRBJ1-1
v_gene: TRBV19
d_gene: .
abundance: many

CDR3nt: TGTGCCATCGGACAGGGGGCGGGGGAGCAGTACTTC
CDR3aa: CAIGQGAGEQYF
j_gene: TRBJ2-7
v_gene: TRBV6-1
d_gene: TRBD1
abundance: many

CDR3nt: TGTGCCACCCAAGAGGGGGCCGGGGAGCTGTTTTTT
CDR3aa: CATQEGAGELFF
j_gene: TRBJ2-2
v_gene: TRBV2
d_gene: .
abundance: many

CDR3nt: TGTGCCAGCAGCGTAGGGGAAGGATTTAGGCCAGCAACTAACTATGGCTACACCTTC
CDR3aa: CASSVGEGFRPATNYGYTF
j_gene: TRBJ1-2
v_gene: TRBV9
d_gene: .
abundance: many

CDR3nt: TGTGCCAGCAGCCAACAGGGGGGGAACACTGAAGCTTTCTTT
CDR3aa: CASSQQGGNTEAFF
j_gene: TRBJ1-1
v_gene: TRBV5-4
d_gene: TRBD1
abundance: once

CDR3nt: TGCAGTGCCGGGGGTAGCGGGGGGGCCGAATCCTACAATGAGCAGTTCTTC
CDR3aa: CSAGGSGGAESYNEQFF
j_gene: TRBJ2-1
v_gene: TRBV20-1
d_gene: TRBD2
abundance: .

CDR3nt: TGTGCCAGTAGTATTGGGGGAGGCGTGGGTCAGCCCCAGCATTTT
CDR3aa: CASSIGGGVGQPQHF
j_gene: TRBJ1-5
v_gene: TRBV19
d_gene: .
abundance: few

CDR3nt: TGTGCCAGCAGCCAAGCGCGGCCCGAGAACACCGGGGAGCTGTTTTTT
CDR3aa: CASSQARPENTGELFF
j_gene: TRBJ2-2
v_gene: TRBV3-1
d_gene: .
abundance: many

CDR3nt: TGCAGTGCTACGCCTCCGGGGGACGAACTGGTGACTGAAGCTTTCTTT
CDR3aa: CSATPPGDELVTEAFF
j_gene: TRBJ1-1
v_gene: TRBV20-1
d_gene: .
abundance: many

CDR3nt: TGCAGTGCTAGAGAGACCCAGGGTTGGGACACTGAAGCTTTCTTT
CDR3aa: CSARETQGWDTEAFF
j_gene: TRBJ1-1
v_gene: TRBV20-1
d_gene: .
abundance: many

CDR3nt: TGTGCCAGCAGCATCCGTCCCGGGACAGGGGGCAACCTCTACGAGCAGTACTTC
CDR3aa: CASSIRPGTGGNLYEQYF
j_gene: TRBJ2-7
v_gene: TRBV7-2
d_gene: TRBD1
abundance: .

CDR3nt: TGTGCCAGCACGACAGGGGGCCCTTTTAATGAGCAGTTCTTC
CDR3aa: CASTTGGPFNEQFF
j_gene: TRBJ2-1
v_gene: TRBV5-4
d_gene: TRBD1
abundance: .

CDR3nt: TGTGCCAGCGGAGACCGGGACTCTACCTCCAATGAGCAGTTCTTC
CDR3aa: CASGDRDSTSNEQFF
j_gene: TRBJ2-1
v_gene: TRBV12-3/TRBV12-4
d_gene: .
abundance: many

CDR3nt: TGTGCCAGCGCCCGGGACAGGGGGCCCGAGCAGTACTTC
CDR3aa: CASARDRGPEQYF
j_gene: TRBJ2-7
v_gene: TRBV11-2
d_gene: TRBD1
abundance: many

CDR3nt: TGCGCCAGCAGCTTGGAGGGGACAGGGTCGAACACTGAAGCTTTCTTT
CDR3aa: CASSLEGTGSNTEAFF
j_gene: TRBJ1-1
v_gene: TRBV5-1
d_gene: TRBD1
abundance: .

CDR3nt: TGTGCCAGCAGCATGGACAGGGTACCTGGGGCCAACGTCCTGACTTTC
CDR3aa: CASSMDRVPGANVLTF
j_gene: TRBJ2-6
v_gene: TRBV11-2
d_gene: TRBD1
abundance: many

CDR3nt: TGTGCCAGCAGCTTATTGGGGGGCTCTGAAGCTTTCTTT
CDR3aa: CASSLLGGSEAFF
j_gene: TRBJ1-1
v_gene: TRBV7-3
d_gene: .
abundance: .

CDR3nt: TGTGCCAGCAGCTACCGGCACAGGGGGCTGGAAGATGGCTACACCTTC
CDR3aa: CASSYRHRGLEDGYTF
j_gene: TRBJ1-2
v_gene: TRBV11-2
d_gene: TRBD1
abundance: many

CDR3nt: TGTGCCAGTAGTATAGATCTGCGACTAGCTACGAATACGCAGTATTTT
CDR3aa: CASSIDLRLATNTQYF
j_gene: TRBJ2-3
v_gene: TRBV19
d_gene: TRBD2
abundance: few

CDR3nt: TGTGCCAGCAGCCAATTTACCCAGGGTAATGCTTTCTTT
CDR3aa: CASSQFTQGNAFF
j_gene: TRBJ1-1
v_gene: TRBV14
d_gene: .
abundance: few

CDR3nt: TGTGCCAGCTCATACCGCCCGGGGGATGGCACCGGGGAGCTGTTTTTT
CDR3aa: CASSYRPGDGTGELFF
j_gene: TRBJ2-2
v_gene: TRBV18
d_gene: .
abundance: many

CDR3nt: TGTGCCAGCAGCCATCGTCAGTTAAAAGCTTTCTTT
CDR3aa: CASSHRQLKAFF
j_gene: TRBJ1-1
v_gene: TRBV3-1
d_gene: .
abundance: once